This T cell receptor beta chain was captured in a study of OX40 agonist ivuxolimab in advanced cancers. From germline, CDR1 is MGHDK and CDR2 SYGVNS. The V end was cut by 8 bases, the J end by 10 bases, with 15 bases between. This CDR3 region has 11 residues. TCRdb's table, derived via immunoSEQ multiplex PCR, lists solely in-frame clones and lacks some. The table records about 50,000 clones, around nine tenths of them present only once. The rearrangement joins TRBV25-1 to TRBJ2-7; possible D gene TRBD1, 6 bases. This sequence originates from an adult with an advanced solid tumor such as melanoma, head and neck, liver or kidney cancer. The sequences come from CD4+ or CD8+ T cells sorted from blood, collected in a trial of the OX40 agonist ivuxolimab. The CDR3 sequence: CASGHRVPQYF. The CDR3 nucleotides are TGTGCCAGCGGACACAGGGTACCACAGTACTTC.